Each of the 30 T cell receptor beta chains below was sequenced from the same sample in a study of cytomegalovirus exposure and HLA in healthy donors. With 60 Vbeta and 13 Jbeta primers, the PCR was carried out. Sequencing used immunoSEQ multiplex PCR; TCRdb keeps in-frame clones, though not all of them. The sample data list 150,000 or so clones. Material for sequencing was PBMCs. The receptors were sampled from a man aged 18-30 years in good health and CMV-seronegative.

The chain is built from TRBV5-8 and TRBJ1-4; D is uncertain. Germline CDR1 is SGHTS and CDR2 is YDEGEE. The V gene lost 4 bases and the J gene lost 10 bases, with 23 bases spanning the gap. The CDR3 runs 16 residues. The CDR3 is CASSPTLTAGRGKLFF. CDR3 bases: TGTGCCAGCAGCCCAACCCTGACGGCCGGTAGAGGAAAACTGTTTTTT.

The chain uses TRBV30 and TRBJ1-1; tentative D call: TRBD1 (5 bases). Looked up from germline, CDR1 is GTSNPN and CDR2 is SVGIG (reference sequence). Trimming pared 0 bases from V and 4 bases from J, leaving 12 bases between. This CDR3 is 14 amino acids long. The CDR3 here is CAWSVQGLRTEAFF. The DNA for the CDR3 is TGTGCCTGGAGTGTCCAGGGATTACGCACTGAAGCTTTCTTT.

This chain connects TRBV7-6 to TRBJ2-7, with TRBD1 identical over 7 bases. The germline V gene encodes CDR1 SGHVS and CDR2 FNYEAQ. The V and J ends lost 1 base and 6 bases, in that order; junction bases with no gene match: 3. CDR3 length: 13 amino acids. The CDR3 here is CASSLEGGGEQYF. The CDR3 DNA is TGTGCCAGCAGCTTAGAAGGGGGCGGCGAGCAGTACTTC.

The rearrangement joins TRBV4-3 to TRBJ2-7; D may be TRBD1 (6 bases). The V end lost 4 bases, the J end lost 1 base, and 14 bases lay between the germline ends. Looked up from germline, CDR1 is LGHNA and CDR2 is YSLEER. The CDR3 has 15 residues. The chain's CDR3 is CASSPWGQGSYEQYF. The CDR3 bases are TGCGCCAGCAGCCCGTGGGGGCAGGGATCCTACGAGCAGTACTTC.

The chain carries TRBV11-1 and TRBJ1-1; TRBD1 matches 8 bases. This CDR3 region has 15 residues. CDR1 is SGHAT, CDR2 FQDESV, per germline (reference sequence). J was trimmed by 0 bases and V by 5 bases; bases with no gene match: 5. The CDR3: CASSPRTGLNTEAFF. The DNA for the CDR3 is TGTGCCAGCAGCCCCAGGACAGGGCTGAACACTGAAGCTTTCTTT.

The chain recombines TRBV28 with TRBJ2-2; TRBD2 agrees at 11 bases. This CDR3 has 19 residues. The germline CDR1 and CDR2 sequences are MDHEN and SYDVKM. Germline trimming cut 5 bases from V and 6 bases from J; bases unmatched to any gene: 17. The chain's CDR3 is CASSPPPLAGDVLAGELFF. CDR3 in DNA: TGTGCCAGCAGTCCCCCCCCACTAGCGGGAGACGTCCTGGCCGGGGAGCTGTTTTTT.

The chain's CDR3 is CASSVLSGANVLTF. The CDR3 DNA follows: TGTGCCAGCAGCGTACTGTCTGGGGCCAACGTCCTGACTTTC. The chain links TRBV9 to TRBJ2-6; the D is unclear. Germline loops: CDR1 SGDLS, CDR2 YYNGEE. The V and J ends lost 1 base and 1 base respectively, with 3 bases between them. The CDR3 totals 14 residues. Using reference TRBV9 and TRBJ2-6 for the parts outside the CDR3, the full variable domain is DSGVTQTPKHLITATGQRVTLRCSPRSGDLSVYWYQQSLDQGLQFLIQYYNGEERAKGNILERFSAQQFPDLHSELNLSSLELGDSALYFCASSVLSGANVLTFGAGSRLTVL.

The V gene is TRBV27, the J gene TRBJ2-7, with D possibly being TRBD1 (7 bases). This CDR3 comprises 18 residues. Germline V CDR1 and CDR2: MNHEY, SMNVEV (reference sequence). V lost 1 base and J lost 3, with 22 bases in between. The CDR3 DNA reads as TGTGCCAGCAGTTTATTTTTTCCCCAAGGGGGGACAGTCTACGAGCAGTACTTC. Its translation: CASSLFFPQGGTVYEQYF.

The chain couples TRBV15 to TRBJ1-6; 9 nucleotides align to TRBD1. This CDR3 has 13 amino acids. CDR1 and CDR2 (germline): LNHNV, YYDKDF (reference sequence). V lost 5 bases and J lost 9; bases outside the gene matches: 2. The CDR3 DNA follows: TGTGCCACCAGCGGGGACAGGGTTTCACCCCTCCACTTT. It encodes CATSGDRVSPLHF.

The chain has TRBV9 and TRBJ1-4; TRBD1 might be the D (6 bases). This CDR3 contains 13 residues. The ends were cut back, 4 bases at V and 3 bases at J, with 7 bases in the middle. Germline V gives CDR1 SGDLS, CDR2 YYNGEE. CDR3 in DNA: TGTGCCAGCAGCACAGGGCCTAATGAAAAACTGTTTTTT. This encodes CASSTGPNEKLFF.

This chain links TRBV9 with TRBJ1-2, with 7 bases fitting TRBD1. Germline CDR1 is SGDLS and CDR2 is YYNGEE. Trimming took 2 bases from V and 3 from J; bases not matched to a gene: 1. This CDR3 has 13 amino acids. This chain's CDR3 is CASSVGTDYGYTF. CDR3 nucleotides: TGTGCCAGCAGCGTCGGGACAGACTATGGCTACACCTTC.

The rearrangement uses TRBV7-2 and TRBJ2-2, with D perhaps matching TRBD1 (6 bases). Germline CDR1 reads SGHTA; CDR2 reads FQGNSA. V was clipped by 5 bases and J by 0 bases, with 10 bases between them. This CDR3 comprises 15 residues. DNA for the CDR3: TGTGCCAGCAGCCCCCGGACAGCGAACACCGGGGAGCTGTTTTTT. Amino acids: CASSPRTANTGELFF.

The rearrangement links TRBV6-5 to TRBJ2-5; 7 bases align to TRBD2. The J call is in doubt because the DNA end fits TRBJ2-7 better. CDR3 size: 15 residues. Germline-derived CDR1 and CDR2 are MNHEY and SVGAGI. CDR3 sequence reads: CASTPIGAGAYEQYF. The CDR3 coding sequence is TGTGCCAGCACCCCGATTGGGGCGGGAGCTTACGAGCAGTACTTC.

The genes are TRBV7-2 and TRBJ2-7; maybe TRBD2 (7 bases). The germline CDR1 and CDR2 sequences are SGHTA and FQGNSA. The length of the CDR3 is 16 residues. V lost 3 bases, J lost 3 bases, and 18 bases lay in between. The CDR3 DNA sequence: TGTGCCAGCAGCTTGGGGGGGGCGGGGGTTTTCTACGAGCAGTACTTC. Translating gives CASSLGGAGVFYEQYF.

The V call is TRBV19, the J call TRBJ1-1, with 7 bases matching TRBD1. Germline V gives CDR1 LNHDA, CDR2 SQIVND (reference sequence). The V segment lost 6 bases and the J segment 0 bases; nucleotides outside the gene matches: 7. This CDR3 has 15 amino acids. CDR3 DNA: TGTGCCAGTAGGTCCCATGGGACAGTGAACACTGAAGCTTTCTTT. As protein: CASRSHGTVNTEAFF. Using reference TRBV19 and TRBJ1-1 for the parts outside the CDR3, the full variable domain is DGGITQSPKYLFRKEGQNVTLSCEQNLNHDAMYWYRQDPGQGLRLIYYSQIVNDFQKGDIAEGYSVSREKKESFPLTVTSAQKNPTAFYLCASRSHGTVNTEAFFGQGTRLTVV.

This chain uses TRBV7-2 with TRBJ1-5; D perhaps matches TRBD1 (5 bases). Germline values: CDR1 SGHTA, CDR2 FQGNSA. V shed 1 base and J shed 9 bases, with 10 bases lying between them. The CDR3 is 13 amino acids. CDR3 in DNA: TGTGCCAGCAGCTTAGAGGGGTACGGGCCCCAGCATTTT. Protein: CASSLEGYGPQHF.

The chain's CDR3 is CASSEGTGGYGYTF. The CDR3 nucleotides are TGTGCCAGCAGTGAAGGAACAGGGGGCTATGGCTACACCTTC. This chain joins TRBV25-1 and TRBJ1-2; TRBD1 matches 8 bases. The CDR3 spans 14 residues. Germline CDR1 MGHDK, CDR2 SYGVNS. V lost 2 bases and J lost 4; bases outside the gene matches: 3.

The chain carries TRBV11-3 and TRBJ2-7; possibly TRBD2 for D (5 bases). From germline, CDR1 is SGHNT and CDR2 YENEEA. This CDR3 comprises 15 residues. Trimming removed 3 bases from V and 0 bases from J, with 12 bases in between. CDR3 in amino acids: CASSFLGGGSYEQYF. The CDR3, as DNA: TGTGCCAGCAGCTTCCTCGGAGGTGGCTCCTACGAGCAGTACTTC. The full variable domain, completed using reference TRBV11-3 and TRBJ2-7, is EAGVVQSPRYKIIEKKQPVAFWCNPISGHNTLYWYLQNLGQGPELLIRYENEEAVDDSQLPKDRFSAERLKGVDSTLKIQPAELGDSAVYLCASSFLGGGSYEQYFGPGTRLTVT.

The J gene is TRBJ2-5, the V gene TRBV9; D uncertain. CDR1 SGDLS and CDR2 YYNGEE come from the germline V gene. Trimming removed 3 bases at V and 0 bases at J, with 12 bases between. CDR3 length equals 15 residues. The CDR3, as DNA: TGTGCCAGCAGCGCCAGTGGCCAAAACCAAGAGACCCAGTACTTC. This translates into CASSASGQNQETQYF.

V and J are TRBV5-6 and TRBJ2-7; D is perhaps TRBD2 (6 bases). The V gene lost 1 base and the J gene lost 2 bases, with 13 bases spanning the gap. The CDR3 has 15 amino acids. Per germline, CDR1 SGHDT and CDR2 YYEEEE. The CDR3 DNA reads TGTGCCAGCAGCTTGAGGGACTCGCTCCCCTACGAGCAGTACTTC. Protein product: CASSLRDSLPYEQYF.

The rearrangement uses TRBV7-9 and TRBJ1-1; D possibly corresponds to TRBD1 (5 bases). Germline lookup yields CDR1 SEHNR and CDR2 FQNEAQ (reference sequence). V lost 2 bases and J lost 3, with 13 bases in between. The CDR3 is made up of 15 amino acids. The CDR3 DNA is TGTGCCAGCAGCTTAACGGGGGAGGGCCACACTGAAGCTTTCTTT. Protein product: CASSLTGEGHTEAFF.

This sequence joins TRBV5-6 and TRBJ1-2, with a weak D call TRBD1 (5 bases). V was trimmed by 5 bases and J by 2 bases, leaving 13 bases between them. Germline assignment: CDR1 SGHDT and CDR2 YYEEEE. The CDR3 has 14 amino acids. The CDR3 DNA sequence: TGTGCCAGCAGTTTCCTCGACAGAAACTATGGCTACACCTTC. It codes for CASSFLDRNYGYTF.

This rearrangement joins TRBV7-2 to TRBJ2-5; possible D gene TRBD2, 6 bases. V was trimmed by 0 bases and J by 7 bases, leaving 15 bases between them. CDR1 and CDR2 from the germline V gene are SGHTA and FQGNSA. The CDR3 contains 15 residues. DNA of the CDR3: TGTGCCAGCAGCTTAGCGTCCAGCGGGCTAGGGACCCAGTACTTC. Its protein is CASSLASSGLGTQYF. The full variable domain, rest sourced from reference TRBV7-2 and TRBJ2-5, is GAGVSQSPSNKVTEKGKDVELRCDPISGHTALYWYRQSLGQGLEFLIYFQGNSAPDKSGLPSDRFSAERTGGSVSTLTIQRTQQEDSAVYLCASSLASSGLGTQYFGPGTRLLVL.

The CDR3, as DNA: TGCGCCAGCAGACCTGACAGCTCTGGAAACACCATATATTTT. It encodes CASRPDSSGNTIYF. The genes are TRBV5-1 and TRBJ1-3, with D possibly matching TRBD1 (5 bases). Germline V gives CDR1 SGHRS, CDR2 YFSETQ. Trimming took 5 bases from V and 0 from J, leaving 9 bases between them. The CDR3 runs to 14 residues.

CDR3 bases: TGTGCCAGCAGTTTATTGGCGGGAAGCAATCAGCCCCAGCATTTT. This sequence encodes CASSLLAGSNQPQHF. V is TRBV27 and J is TRBJ1-5; D remains ambiguous. With 1 base removed from V and 1 base from J, the gap between germline ends came to 8 bases. The CDR3 totals 15 residues. CDR1 and CDR2 (germline): MNHEY, SMNVEV (reference sequence).

About this clone: One junction end does not reproduce the germline sequence, and a read error may be involved. The chain employs TRBV11-3 and TRBJ2-5; TRBD1 might be the D (6 bases). This CDR3 has 12 residues. Germline assignment: CDR1 SGHNT and CDR2 YENEEA. In DNA form, the CDR3 reads TGTGCCAGCAGCTTAGATAAGAGGGGGATGGACTTC. It yields the protein CASSLDKRGMDF.

The rearrangement links TRBV19 to TRBJ1-1, with TRBD1 matching over 7 bases. V shed 2 bases and J 10 bases; nucleotides not matched to a gene: 4. The germline V gene has CDR1 LNHDA and CDR2 SQIVND (reference sequence). CDR3 length: 12 amino acids. The CDR3 coding sequence is TGTGCCAGTAGTATAAGTGGGACAGCAGCTTTCTTT. It yields the protein CASSISGTAAFF.

The chain uses TRBV6-1 and TRBJ1-2, with 9 positions matching TRBD1. Germline CDR1 MNHNS, CDR2 SASEGT. V gave up 6 bases and J gave up 8 bases; unmatched junction bases: 7. The length of the CDR3 is 13 residues. For the CDR3, the DNA is TGTGCCAGCAGACTGGACAGGGGCAGCGGCTACACCTTC. Translating gives CASRLDRGSGYTF.

The genes are TRBV2 and TRBJ2-6; D remains ambiguous. The V and J ends lost 6 bases and 0 bases respectively, with 9 bases between them. CDR3 length: 15 amino acids. The germline gives CDR1 SNHLY, CDR2 FYNNEI. The CDR3, as DNA: TGTGCCAGCAGCGTTCCGGTCTCTGGGGCCAACGTCCTGACTTTC. Its translation is CASSVPVSGANVLTF.

The chain recombines TRBV5-1 with TRBJ2-7, with a possible D match to TRBD1 (6 bases). Germline lookup yields CDR1 SGHRS and CDR2 YFSETQ. Between the trimmed V and J ends, which lost 2 bases and 5 bases, there was a span of 14 bases. This CDR3 region has 14 residues. The CDR3 is CASSLLGAVNEQYF. The DNA of the CDR3 is TGCGCCAGCAGCTTATTGGGGGCAGTGAACGAGCAGTACTTC.